Listed below are T cell receptor beta chains from one sample, sequenced in a study of shared clonotypes between healthy human individuals. Profiled with immunoSEQ multiplex PCR; TCRdb holds only in-frame clones, not every one. The sample consists of millions of clones, 90% to 95% of them appearing once. What was sequenced was naive CD4+ T cells sorted from blood. The receptor set was obtained from a man between 18 and 35 years old in good health. Both conserved end residues are part of each CDR3. The order of the fields is clone size, CDR3 length, V gene, J gene, D gene, CDR3 protein, CDR3 DNA. A D gene is named only where the DNA matches it firmly. Size tells how often a clone was seen (once, few, many) or the class of an expanded clone, and some rows leave it out.

clone size: -; CDR3 length: 16; V gene: TRBV6-6; J gene: TRBJ1-5; D gene: -; CDR3 protein: CASSYPRPEGNQPQHF; CDR3 DNA: TGTGCCAGCAGTTACCCTCGACCAGAGGGCAATCAGCCCCAGCATTTT
clone size: -; CDR3 length: 17; V gene: TRBV2; J gene: TRBJ1-4; D gene: TRBD1; CDR3 protein: CASSGSGQGYGNEKLFF; CDR3 DNA: TGTGCCAGCAGTGGATCGGGACAGGGGTATGGTAATGAAAAACTGTTTTTT
clone size: -; CDR3 length: 13; V gene: TRBV19; J gene: TRBJ2-2; D gene: -; CDR3 protein: CASSIAGTGGLFF; CDR3 DNA: TGTGCCAGTAGTATAGCCGGCACCGGGGGGCTGTTTTTT
clone size: -; CDR3 length: 15; V gene: TRBV5-1; J gene: TRBJ2-3; D gene: -; CDR3 protein: CASSLMGLVTDTQYF; CDR3 DNA: TGCGCCAGCAGCTTAATGGGGTTGGTCACAGATACGCAGTATTTT
clone size: -; CDR3 length: 12; V gene: TRBV15; J gene: TRBJ2-7; D gene: -; CDR3 protein: CATSRAFDEQYF; CDR3 DNA: TGTGCCACCAGCAGAGCCTTCGACGAGCAGTACTTC
clone size: -; CDR3 length: 14; V gene: TRBV28; J gene: TRBJ1-2; D gene: TRBD1; CDR3 protein: CASSSGQGVYGYTF; CDR3 DNA: TGTGCCAGCAGTTCGGGACAGGGGGTCTATGGCTACACCTTC
clone size: -; CDR3 length: 12; V gene: TRBV5-1; J gene: TRBJ2-5; D gene: -; CDR3 protein: CASSLEQETQYF; CDR3 DNA: TGCGCCAGCAGCTTGGAACAAGAGACCCAGTACTTC
clone size: -; CDR3 length: 16; V gene: TRBV2; J gene: TRBJ2-1; D gene: TRBD2; CDR3 protein: CASSEMGSGTYNEQFF; CDR3 DNA: TGTGCCAGCAGTGAGATGGGAAGCGGGACTTACAATGAGCAGTTCTTC
clone size: -; CDR3 length: 16; V gene: TRBV12-5; J gene: TRBJ2-7; D gene: TRBD2; CDR3 protein: CASGILSGSIPYGQYF; CDR3 DNA: TGTGCTAGTGGTATCCTTAGCGGGAGCATACCCTACGGGCAGTACTTC
clone size: -; CDR3 length: 15; V gene: TRBV6-5; J gene: TRBJ1-5; D gene: TRBD1; CDR3 protein: CASRLGQGGNQPQHF; CDR3 DNA: TGTGCCAGCAGACTGGGACAGGGCGGCAATCAGCCCCAGCATTTT
clone size: -; CDR3 length: 14; V gene: TRBV6-6; J gene: TRBJ1-5; D gene: TRBD1; CDR3 protein: CASSLTGSGRAQHF; CDR3 DNA: TGTGCCAGCAGTTTGACAGGGTCGGGAAGGGCCCAGCATTTT
clone size: -; CDR3 length: 15; V gene: TRBV28; J gene: TRBJ2-7; D gene: -; CDR3 protein: CASSSGTSKAYEQYF; CDR3 DNA: TGTGCCAGCAGTTCCGGGACATCGAAAGCCTACGAGCAGTACTTC
clone size: once; CDR3 length: 14; V gene: TRBV12-5; J gene: TRBJ1-1; D gene: -; CDR3 protein: CASGLVSGDTEAFF; CDR3 DNA: TGTGCTAGTGGTTTGGTTTCGGGGGACACTGAAGCTTTCTTT
clone size: -; CDR3 length: 15; V gene: TRBV7-2; J gene: TRBJ2-7; D gene: -; CDR3 protein: CASKPRGAPSYEQYF; CDR3 DNA: TGTGCCAGCAAACCTCGGGGGGCACCCTCCTACGAGCAGTACTTC
clone size: once; CDR3 length: 16; V gene: TRBV15; J gene: TRBJ1-2; D gene: -; CDR3 protein: CATSTRGQGANYGYTF; CDR3 DNA: TGTGCCACCAGCACCCGGGGGCAGGGAGCTAACTATGGCTACACCTTC
clone size: -; CDR3 length: 14; V gene: TRBV5-1; J gene: TRBJ2-3; D gene: -; CDR3 protein: CASTRYPGTDTQYF; CDR3 DNA: TGCGCCAGCACCCGATATCCCGGCACAGATACGCAGTATTTT
clone size: -; CDR3 length: 14; V gene: TRBV30; J gene: TRBJ2-7; D gene: TRBD2; CDR3 protein: CAWSRLADSYEQYF; CDR3 DNA: TGTGCCTGGAGTAGGCTAGCGGACTCCTACGAGCAGTACTTC
clone size: -; CDR3 length: 15; V gene: TRBV9; J gene: TRBJ2-7; D gene: TRBD2; CDR3 protein: CASSATSGSDYEQYF; CDR3 DNA: TGTGCCAGCAGCGCCACTAGCGGGAGCGACTACGAGCAGTACTTC
clone size: -; CDR3 length: 13; V gene: TRBV5-6; J gene: TRBJ1-2; D gene: -; CDR3 protein: CASSLLGAYGYTF; CDR3 DNA: TGTGCCAGCAGCTTGTTGGGGGCCTATGGCTACACCTTC
clone size: -; CDR3 length: 18; V gene: TRBV7-9; J gene: TRBJ1-2; D gene: TRBD1; CDR3 protein: CASSSMGQGTTSNYGYTF; CDR3 DNA: TGTGCCAGCAGCTCGATGGGACAGGGGACCACCTCTAACTATGGCTACACCTTC
clone size: -; CDR3 length: 15; V gene: TRBV9; J gene: TRBJ2-1; D gene: -; CDR3 protein: CASTIGPFGQDEQFF; CDR3 DNA: TGTGCCAGCACCATAGGGCCCTTCGGGCAGGATGAGCAGTTCTTC
clone size: -; CDR3 length: 15; V gene: TRBV10-3; J gene: TRBJ1-1; D gene: TRBD1; CDR3 protein: CAISEINRGRTEAFF; CDR3 DNA: TGTGCCATCAGTGAAATTAACAGGGGTCGGACTGAAGCTTTCTTT
clone size: -; CDR3 length: 14; V gene: TRBV11-1; J gene: TRBJ2-7; D gene: TRBD1; CDR3 protein: CASSLRTGPYEQYF; CDR3 DNA: TGTGCCAGCAGCTTACGGACAGGGCCCTACGAGCAGTACTTC
clone size: -; CDR3 length: 15; V gene: TRBV5-8; J gene: TRBJ1-1; D gene: -; CDR3 protein: CASSLRQGRSTEAFF; CDR3 DNA: TGTGCCAGCAGCTTGCGTCAGGGAAGGTCCACTGAAGCTTTCTTT
clone size: -; CDR3 length: 14; V gene: TRBV18; J gene: TRBJ2-1; D gene: -; CDR3 protein: CASFMDWAYNEQFF; CDR3 DNA: TGTGCCAGCTTTATGGACTGGGCCTACAATGAGCAGTTCTTC
clone size: -; CDR3 length: 13; V gene: TRBV29-1; J gene: TRBJ2-3; D gene: -; CDR3 protein: CSAYQGSTDTQYF; CDR3 DNA: TGCAGTGCCTACCAGGGTTCCACAGATACGCAGTATTTT
clone size: -; CDR3 length: 13; V gene: TRBV5-4; J gene: TRBJ2-1; D gene: -; CDR3 protein: CASSLQPNNEQFF; CDR3 DNA: TGTGCCAGCAGCTTACAACCAAACAATGAGCAGTTCTTC
clone size: once; CDR3 length: 15; V gene: TRBV7-9; J gene: TRBJ1-1; D gene: -; CDR3 protein: CASSLGLPGNTEAFF; CDR3 DNA: TGTGCCAGCAGCTTAGGTTTGCCAGGGAACACTGAAGCTTTCTTT
clone size: -; CDR3 length: 15; V gene: TRBV6-1; J gene: TRBJ2-1; D gene: TRBD2; CDR3 protein: CASRKIAGGVNEQFF; CDR3 DNA: TGTGCCAGCAGGAAAATAGCGGGAGGGGTCAATGAGCAGTTCTTC
clone size: -; CDR3 length: 11; V gene: TRBV2; J gene: TRBJ2-3; D gene: -; CDR3 protein: CASSGRGGTYF; CDR3 DNA: TGTGCCAGCAGTGGTCGGGGCGGTACGTATTTT
clone size: -; CDR3 length: 14; V gene: TRBV2; J gene: TRBJ2-3; D gene: TRBD1; CDR3 protein: CASSGQGATDTQYF; CDR3 DNA: TGTGCCAGCAGTGGACAGGGGGCAACAGATACGCAGTATTTT
clone size: -; CDR3 length: 13; V gene: TRBV30; J gene: TRBJ2-5; D gene: -; CDR3 protein: CAWSVKGQETQYF; CDR3 DNA: TGTGCCTGGAGTGTGAAGGGGCAAGAGACCCAGTACTTC
clone size: -; CDR3 length: 13; V gene: TRBV28; J gene: TRBJ1-6; D gene: -; CDR3 protein: CASRADYNSPLHF; CDR3 DNA: TGTGCCAGCAGGGCAGATTATAATTCACCCCTCCACTTT
clone size: -; CDR3 length: 15; V gene: TRBV5-1; J gene: TRBJ2-2; D gene: -; CDR3 protein: CASSLRTGGTGELFF; CDR3 DNA: TGCGCCAGCAGCTTACGGACAGGAGGGACCGGGGAGCTGTTTTTT
clone size: -; CDR3 length: 15; V gene: TRBV25-1; J gene: TRBJ1-1; D gene: -; CDR3 protein: CASSERGKGNTEAFF; CDR3 DNA: TGTGCCAGCAGTGAAAGGGGAAAGGGGAACACTGAAGCTTTCTTT
clone size: -; CDR3 length: 15; V gene: TRBV5-1; J gene: TRBJ2-1; D gene: TRBD2; CDR3 protein: CASSPTSGEVREQFF; CDR3 DNA: TGCGCCAGCAGCCCTACTAGCGGGGAGGTAAGGGAGCAGTTCTTC
clone size: -; CDR3 length: 12; V gene: TRBV5-1; J gene: TRBJ2-1; D gene: -; CDR3 protein: CASSSQGDEQFF; CDR3 DNA: TGCGCCAGCAGCTCCCAGGGCGATGAGCAGTTCTTC
clone size: once; CDR3 length: 13; V gene: TRBV2; J gene: TRBJ1-2; D gene: -; CDR3 protein: CASSELRGSGYTF; CDR3 DNA: TGTGCCAGCAGTGAACTCAGGGGCAGCGGCTACACCTTC
clone size: -; CDR3 length: 14; V gene: TRBV7-9; J gene: TRBJ2-2; D gene: -; CDR3 protein: CASSLGGNTGELFF; CDR3 DNA: TGTGCCAGCAGCTTGGGCGGGAACACCGGGGAGCTGTTTTTT
clone size: -; CDR3 length: 13; V gene: TRBV19; J gene: TRBJ1-5; D gene: -; CDR3 protein: CASKDPGAQPQHF; CDR3 DNA: TGTGCCAGTAAAGATCCTGGAGCTCAGCCCCAGCATTTT
clone size: -; CDR3 length: 15; V gene: TRBV5-6; J gene: TRBJ1-6; D gene: TRBD1; CDR3 protein: CASSFNRGPNSPLHF; CDR3 DNA: TGTGCCAGCAGCTTCAACAGGGGGCCTAATTCACCCCTCCACTTT
clone size: -; CDR3 length: 15; V gene: TRBV27; J gene: TRBJ2-3; D gene: TRBD2; CDR3 protein: CASSLERGGTDTQYF; CDR3 DNA: TGTGCCAGCAGTTTAGAGCGGGGCGGCACAGATACGCAGTATTTT
clone size: -; CDR3 length: 15; V gene: TRBV19; J gene: TRBJ2-6; D gene: -; CDR3 protein: CASRLGGAGANVLTF; CDR3 DNA: TGTGCCAGTAGACTCGGGGGAGCTGGGGCCAACGTCCTGACTTTC
clone size: -; CDR3 length: 12; V gene: TRBV2; J gene: TRBJ2-2; D gene: TRBD1; CDR3 protein: CASRTGPGELFF; CDR3 DNA: TGTGCCAGCAGGACAGGGCCCGGGGAGCTGTTTTTT
clone size: -; CDR3 length: 14; V gene: TRBV6-1; J gene: TRBJ1-4; D gene: TRBD1; CDR3 protein: CASSKQGTNEKLFF; CDR3 DNA: TGTGCCAGCAGTAAACAGGGGACTAATGAAAAACTGTTTTTT
clone size: -; CDR3 length: 14; V gene: TRBV6-1; J gene: TRBJ2-7; D gene: TRBD1; CDR3 protein: CASAHRDRGYEQYF; CDR3 DNA: TGTGCCAGCGCACATCGGGACAGGGGCTACGAGCAGTACTTC
clone size: -; CDR3 length: 15; V gene: TRBV28; J gene: TRBJ2-7; D gene: -; CDR3 protein: CASSPGTVKSYEQYF; CDR3 DNA: TGTGCCAGCAGTCCTGGGACGGTTAAGTCCTACGAGCAGTACTTC
clone size: -; CDR3 length: 14; V gene: TRBV5-1; J gene: TRBJ2-5; D gene: -; CDR3 protein: CASSGGPNQETQYF; CDR3 DNA: TGCGCCAGCAGTGGGGGTCCGAACCAAGAGACCCAGTACTTC
clone size: -; CDR3 length: 13; V gene: TRBV7-2; J gene: TRBJ2-5; D gene: -; CDR3 protein: CASSAGTRETQYF; CDR3 DNA: TGTGCCAGCAGCGCAGGGACTCGGGAGACCCAGTACTTC
clone size: -; CDR3 length: 15; V gene: TRBV4-1; J gene: TRBJ1-4; D gene: -; CDR3 protein: CASSSPGATNEKLFF; CDR3 DNA: TGCGCCAGCAGTTCCCCGGGTGCAACTAATGAAAAACTGTTTTTT
clone size: -; CDR3 length: 16; V gene: TRBV25-1; J gene: TRBJ1-5; D gene: -; CDR3 protein: CASSALSDSHNQPQHF; CDR3 DNA: TGTGCCAGCAGTGCCCTCTCTGACAGCCACAATCAGCCCCAGCATTTT